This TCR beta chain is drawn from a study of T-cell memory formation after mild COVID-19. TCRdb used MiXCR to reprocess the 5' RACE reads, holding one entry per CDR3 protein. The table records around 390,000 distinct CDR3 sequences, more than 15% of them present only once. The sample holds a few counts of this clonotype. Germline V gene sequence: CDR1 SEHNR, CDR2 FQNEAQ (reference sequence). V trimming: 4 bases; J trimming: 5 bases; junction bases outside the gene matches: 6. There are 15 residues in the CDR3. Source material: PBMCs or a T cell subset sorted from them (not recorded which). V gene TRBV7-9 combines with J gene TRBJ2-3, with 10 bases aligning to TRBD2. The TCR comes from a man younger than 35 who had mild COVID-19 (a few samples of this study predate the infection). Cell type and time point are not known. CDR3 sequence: CASSSSGGAVDTQYF. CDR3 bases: TGTGCCAGCAGCTCCAGCGGGGGGGCCGTAGATACGCAGTATTTT.